This T cell receptor (beta chain) was recovered during a study of read filtering for tumor transcriptome and immune sequencing (TCRdb year 2020). Turning to the overall study: The cohort had about 17 male and approximately 15 female patients with a mean age of around 66 years, ranging from roughly 40 to 90. Under revised international staging, about eight patients fell into R-ISS I, 15 or so into R-ISS II and roughly 7 into R-ISS III. Whole-transcriptome libraries were prepared with the TruSeq RNA Access Library Prep Kit after DNase treatment. Per sample, about 4.05 to 10.27 million TCR-region mapped reads were obtained with IR-seq, compared with only about 85 to 1,400 with RNA-seq. The study compared TCR repertoires from targeted immune repertoire sequencing and bulk whole-transcriptome sequencing run on the same bone marrow samples. One of the main goals was to work out a read-filtering strategy for immune repertoire data, in particular whether clonotypes backed by only a single read should be removed. The research as a whole found: Single-read clonotypes made up around 80% of clonotypes but only roughly 3.6% of total reads in IR-seq, compared with around 70% of clonotypes and 35% to 55% of reads in RNA-seq. Compared with RNA-seq, IR-seq captured clonotypes at much higher depth and more reliably, and a smaller IR-seq throughput was enough to identify most shared clonotypes. The sorted CD138-negative fraction was composed of a mixed bone marrow immune population rather than of purified T cells. The correlation between IR-seq and RNA-seq shared clonotype proportions was increased by removal of single-read clonotypes.

A few counts support this clonotype. There is no known antigen for this receptor. This may arise from a read error, as a much more abundant clone is one base away. Each patient had bone marrow sampled at the time of active disease. Isolation of bone marrow mononuclear cells was performed by Ficoll-Hypaque density gradient centrifugation. Myeloma plasma cells were removed and CD138-negative cells were obtained by negative selection following labeling with CD138 magnetic microbeads on a MACS separator. Flow cytometry with CD138 antibodies on an Attune NxT was used to check how pure the isolated cells were. TRIzol reagent was used to extract total RNA, and a NanoDrop spectrophotometer was used to quantify the extracted RNA. For each patient, paired RNA-seq and IR-seq were run on the CD138-negative bone marrow sample from that patient. TCR libraries were constructed from approximately 0.4 ug RNA using the Immunoverse kit, and molecular barcoded adaptors covering alpha/delta and beta/gamma chains were employed. TCR library preparation was performed with the same RNA that was used for transcriptome sequencing. Sequencing of the TCR libraries was done on an Illumina HiSeq 4000 with 2 x 150 cycles. In the paper's pipeline: MiXCR aligned TCR reads to human V, D, J and C references and assembled the aligned reads into CDR3 clonotypes, with quality filtering and error correction included. Clonotype counts and gene usage diversity were analyzed with the tcR package in R. For inspection of raw mapping reads, RNA-seq reads were mapped by STAR aligner version 2.5.3a onto GRCh37 of the human genome. IR-seq fastq files were randomly downsampled with Seqtk 1.3 to test the effect of sequencing depth on detected clonotypes. TCRdb reprocessed the public reads (quality trimming at Q25 with fastp, clone calling with MiXCR) and kept in-frame beta chains. Identical CDR3 protein sequences are pooled into one entry, listed with their most common genes and DNA. It is TCRdb's table, rather than the study itself, that gives the V and J calls and clone size. The sample table records 20,000 or so distinct CDR3 sequences; 20% to 25% of these occur just once. The ten largest clones take up more than 45% of the sample.

Based on the germline V gene (reference sequence), the CDR1 and CDR2 sequences are LNHDA and SQIVND. From the cysteine up to the phenylalanine, the CDR3 has a length of 16 residues. The DNA shown is the 48-base CDR3, in frame from base 1. The V end loses 0 bases and the J end loses 5 bases, and a stretch of 14 bases separates them. Recombination linked TRBV19 to TRBJ2-1, with a weak D call of TRBD1 (6 bases match). The receptor was isolated from a donor at least 40 years old with multiple myeloma. The specimen sequenced was a population of CD138-negative cells sorted from bone marrow. The cell subset or site label of this sample denotes: bone marrow mononuclear cells depleted of CD138+ plasma/myeloma cells by negative magnetic selection. Read as DNA, the sequence is TGTGCCAGTAGTATAGAAAGGGGGTCTGCCCACAATGAGCAGTTCTTC. The resulting protein is CASSIERGSAHNEQFF.